This passage covers 9 T cell receptor beta chains from one sample sequenced in a study of T-cell memory formation after mild COVID-19 listed by TCRdb under 2021. The library relied on 5' RACE. Sequencing was performed on an Illumina NovaSeq 6000. TCRdb applied fastp at Q25 and MiXCR to the public reads, then kept only in-frame beta chains. Each record represents a unique CDR3 protein, reported with the most common genes and DNA among its rows. The sample table holds fewer than 200,000 distinct CDR3 sequences, of which approximately 12% were seen once. 2.5% to 4% of the sample lies in the top ten. The specimen sequenced was PBMCs or a T cell subset sorted from them (not recorded which). The receptors come from a young man who had mild COVID-19 (a few samples of this study predate the infection). The sample titles of this study are shuffled in the database, so cell type and time point are left out; the donor was told from shared clones.

The V gene is TRBV24-1, the J gene TRBJ2-1; D remains unclear. The V gene's germline CDR1 is KGHDR and CDR2 SFDVKD. V was trimmed by 5 bases and J by 3 bases, leaving 10 bases between them. CDR3 length: 14 amino acids. The CDR3, as DNA: TGTGCCACCAGTGGCCCGGGTGACTACAATGAGCAGTTCTTC. Translating gives CATSGPGDYNEQFF.

This chain connects TRBV5-1 to TRBJ1-2; 7 bases agree with TRBD1. This CDR3 has 14 residues. V shed 3 bases, J shed 2 bases, and the junction held 4 bases outside the gene matches. The germline V gene has CDR1 SGHRS and CDR2 YFSETQ. CDR3 amino acids: CASSSGTANYGYTF. The CDR3 nucleotides read TGCGCCAGCAGCTCAGGGACAGCAAACTATGGCTACACCTTC.

The chain is built from TRBV27 and TRBJ1-6, with 9 bases fitting TRBD1. With 5 bases clipped from V and 8 bases from J, the junction kept 7 bases outside the gene matches. The CDR3 spans 15 residues. Germline V gene lookup returns CDR1 MNHEY and CDR2 SMNVEV (reference sequence). CDR3 amino acids: CASSDYGTGYSPLHF. The DNA of the CDR3 is TGTGCCAGCAGTGATTACGGGACAGGGTATTCACCCCTCCACTTT.

Concerning this clonotype itself: At one end, the junction sequence differs from germline, possibly due to a read error. This chain joins TRBV20-1 and TRBJ1-1; the D is unclear. Germline V gives CDR1 DFQATT, CDR2 SNEGSKA (reference sequence). CDR3 length: 13 amino acids. CDR3 sequence: CSVRGPGNTEAFF. CDR3 nucleotides: TGCAGTGTTAGAGGGCCGGGGAACACTGAAGCTTTCTTT.

This clonotype was observed a few times. The rearrangement uses TRBV7-6 and TRBJ2-2; 10 bases are shared with TRBD1. V trimming: 3 bases; J trimming: 3 bases; junction bases outside the gene matches: 7. The CDR3 contains 17 residues. Germline V gene data show CDR1 as SGHVS and CDR2 as FNYEAQ. CDR3 bases: TGTGCCAGCAGCTTCGGGACAGGGGATTGGGACACCGGGGAGCTGTTTTTT. It codes for CASSFGTGDWDTGELFF.

There are a few counts of this clonotype. The chain is built from TRBV3-1 and TRBJ2-1, with TRBD2 matching over 9 bases. Per the germline V gene, CDR1 is LGHDT and CDR2 is YNNKEL (reference sequence). Trimming removed 1 base from V and 12 bases from J; junction bases left unmatched: 4. This CDR3 is 13 amino acids long. CDR3 residues: CASSQGGAGGQFF. Written as DNA, the CDR3 is TGTGCCAGCAGCCAAGGAGGAGCGGGGGGGCAGTTCTTC.

There are a few counts of this clonotype. The V gene is TRBV27, the J gene TRBJ2-7; 10 bases are a match to TRBD1. The V segment lost 6 bases and the J segment 2 bases; nucleotides outside the gene matches: 7. The CDR3 spans 15 residues. The germline V gene encodes CDR1 MNHEY and CDR2 SMNVEV (reference sequence). The CDR3 is CASSRPGTGAYEQYF. The CDR3, as DNA: TGTGCCAGCAGCCGTCCCGGGACAGGGGCCTACGAGCAGTACTTC.

This clonotype was found a few times. The chain has TRBV9 and TRBJ2-1, with 7 positions matching TRBD1. The CDR3 is 16 residues long. CDR1 and CDR2 from the germline V gene are SGDLS and YYNGEE. The V and J ends lost 3 bases and 4 bases, in that order; junction bases with no gene match: 10. CDR3 protein: CASSAWLGTDYNEQFF. The CDR3 DNA reads as TGTGCCAGCAGCGCCTGGCTTGGGACAGATTACAATGAGCAGTTCTTC.

This clonotype was observed a few times. This rearrangement joins TRBV5-4 to TRBJ2-7; unclear D gene. The germline gives CDR1 SGHNT, CDR2 YYREEE (reference sequence). The CDR3 consists of 11 residues. V shed 4 bases and J shed 3 bases, with 5 bases lying between them. This CDR3 is CASSAGYEQYF. Written as DNA, the CDR3 is TGTGCCAGCAGCGCTGGCTACGAGCAGTACTTC.